The 19 T cell receptor beta chains listed next were all sequenced from one sample in a study of cytomegalovirus exposure and HLA in healthy donors. PCR amplification relied on 60 Vbeta primers (plus 13 Jbeta primers). Produced via immunoSEQ multiplex PCR; TCRdb's table is partial and in-frame only. The data hold about 160,000 clones, with roughly 80% observed a single time. The sequenced material came from PBMCs. These receptors were collected from a female donor in good health and CMV-seronegative.

This chain connects TRBV30 to TRBJ1-5; 9 bases are a match to TRBD1. CDR1 GTSNPN and CDR2 SVGIG come from the germline V gene (reference sequence). V shed 4 bases and J 6 bases; nucleotides not matched to a gene: 7. The CDR3 runs to 14 residues. The CDR3 DNA reads as TGTGCCTGGAACCCGGGACAGGGTGTTCAGCCCCAGCATTTT. Amino acids: CAWNPGQGVQPQHF.

The chain links TRBV30 to TRBJ2-1; 14 bases map to TRBD2. CDR1 and CDR2 from the germline V gene are GTSNPN and SVGIG (reference sequence). This CDR3 is built from 13 residues. J gave up 7 bases and V 5 bases, and 1 base lay outside the gene matches. The DNA for the CDR3 is TGTGCCTGGCGACTAGCGGGAGGGAATGAGCAGTTCTTC. As protein: CAWRLAGGNEQFF.

The chain carries TRBV11-2 and TRBJ2-7, with 9 bases that match TRBD2. Per germline, CDR1 SGHAT and CDR2 FQNNGV. V dropped 3 bases and J dropped 4; count of bases not matched to a gene: 7. This CDR3 comprises 15 residues. CDR3: CASSFPSGRRYEQYF. CDR3 bases: TGTGCCAGCAGCTTTCCCAGCGGGAGGCGGTACGAGCAGTACTTC.

This CDR3 is CASSTGTYSYEQYF. The DNA for the CDR3 is TGCGCCAGCAGCACCGGGACATACTCCTACGAGCAGTACTTC. The chain is built from TRBV5-1 and TRBJ2-7; possible D gene TRBD1, 6 bases. Trimming left V 4 bases short and J 0 bases short, with 11 bases between. The CDR3 contains 14 residues. Germline lookup yields CDR1 SGHRS and CDR2 YFSETQ.

The V call is TRBV6-5, the J call TRBJ2-7, with a weak D call TRBD2 (6 bases). Germline CDR1 reads MNHEY; CDR2 reads SVGAGI. Trimming took 0 bases from V and 2 from J, leaving 14 bases between them. This CDR3 is 16 amino acids long. CDR3 DNA: TGTGCCAGCAGTTACTCTATTAGCGGTGGTACCTACGAGCAGTACTTC. As protein: CASSYSISGGTYEQYF.

The chain uses TRBV6-6 and TRBJ2-7; TRBD1 matches 9 bases. The CDR3 runs 14 residues. Germline assignment: CDR1 MNHNY and CDR2 SVGAGI (reference sequence). V trimming: 6 bases; J trimming: 1 base; junction bases outside the gene matches: 4. The CDR3 reads CASRRTGDSYEQYF. The CDR3 DNA reads TGTGCCAGCAGACGGACAGGGGATTCCTACGAGCAGTACTTC.

V usage is TRBV6-5 and J usage is TRBJ2-7; weak D call: TRBD2 (6 bases). There are 14 residues in the CDR3. The V gene lost 6 bases and the J gene lost 1 base, with 13 bases spanning the gap. CDR1 and CDR2 (germline): MNHEY, SVGAGI. The CDR3 sequence: CASSQPGGSYEQYF. CDR3 coding DNA: TGTGCCAGCAGCCAGCCCGGGGGATCCTACGAGCAGTACTTC.

V and J are TRBV27 and TRBJ2-5; no definite D call. V lost 4 bases to trimming and J lost 5 bases, with 17 bases between them. The CDR3 has 15 amino acids. CDR1 MNHEY and CDR2 SMNVEV come from the germline V gene (reference sequence). The chain's CDR3 is CASSSLRPSRETQYF. DNA of the CDR3: TGTGCCAGCAGTTCCCTGCGCCCTTCGAGGGAGACCCAGTACTTC.

The sample holds a few counts of this clone. This sequence joins TRBV6-5 and TRBJ2-6; D is possibly TRBD2 (6 bases). This CDR3 spans 14 amino acids. Deletions cut 5 bases from V and 3 bases from J, with 8 bases between. The germline gives CDR1 MNHEY, CDR2 SVGAGI. The CDR3 nucleotides are TGTGCCAGCAGTGACGGGAGTGGGGCCAACGTCCTGACTTTC. Amino acid sequence: CASSDGSGANVLTF.

The chain uses TRBV7-2 and TRBJ2-7; TRBD2 is a possible D gene (5 bases). The CDR3 sequence is 13 residues long. The V gene lost 5 bases and the J gene lost 3 bases, with 11 bases spanning the gap. The V gene's germline CDR1 is SGHTA and CDR2 FQGNSA. The CDR3 sequence: CASSRRQDYEQYF. In nucleotides, the CDR3 is TGTGCCAGCAGCCGGAGGCAGGACTACGAGCAGTACTTC.

In this sample, this clone turned up a few times. V and J are TRBV7-2 and TRBJ1-5; 10 bases match TRBD1. The CDR3 length is 16 residues. With V trimmed by 4 bases and J by 2 bases, 5 bases remained unmatched. Germline CDR1 reads SGHTA; CDR2 reads FQGNSA. The CDR3 nucleotides read TGTGCCAGCAGCTCAGGCGGGACAGGGGGCAATCAGCCCCAGCATTTT. Translating it yields CASSSGGTGGNQPQHF.

This clone was detected a few times. This chain links TRBV6-1 with TRBJ2-3; 12 positions match TRBD1. Germline V gene data show CDR1 as MNHNS and CDR2 as SASEGT. With V trimmed by 3 bases and J by 6 bases, 7 bases remained unmatched. This CDR3 spans 16 amino acids. CDR3 amino acids: CASSDGTGGGRDTQYF. CDR3 DNA: TGTGCCAGCAGTGACGGGACAGGGGGCGGTCGGGATACGCAGTATTTT.

The rearrangement joins TRBV19 to TRBJ1-3; 7 nucleotides agree with TRBD1. V shed 4 bases, J shed 4 bases, and the junction held 7 bases outside the gene matches. The CDR3 sequence is 15 residues long. Germline V lookup: CDR1 LNHDA, CDR2 SQIVND (reference sequence). The CDR3 loop is CASSRSGGNGNTIYF. CDR3 bases: TGTGCCAGTAGTAGGTCAGGGGGTAACGGAAACACCATATATTTT. The complete variable domain, with remaining parts taken from reference TRBV19 and TRBJ1-3, reads DGGITQSPKYLFRKEGQNVTLSCEQNLNHDAMYWYRQDPGQGLRLIYYSQIVNDFQKGDIAEGYSVSREKKESFPLTVTSAQKNPTAFYLCASSRSGGNGNTIYFGEGSWLTVV.

The V call is TRBV27, the J call TRBJ2-6, with D possibly TRBD1 on 5 matching bases. CDR3 length: 19 amino acids. With 2 bases removed from V and 3 bases from J, the gap between germline ends came to 20 bases. From germline, CDR1 is MNHEY and CDR2 SMNVEV (reference sequence). DNA for the CDR3: TGTGCCAGCAGTTTAAGGGTTGTTAGGGGTAGACGTGGGGCCAACGTCCTGACTTTC. Its translation is CASSLRVVRGRRGANVLTF.

The chain joins TRBV27 to TRBJ2-3, with 10 bases that match TRBD2. Germline CDR1 MNHEY, CDR2 SMNVEV (reference sequence). This CDR3 comprises 15 residues. V shed 6 bases, J shed 0 bases, and the junction held 3 bases outside the gene matches. The CDR3 loop is CASRRTSGSTDTQYF. CDR3 in DNA: TGTGCCAGCAGGCGGACTAGCGGTAGCACAGATACGCAGTATTTT.

The chain is built from TRBV15 and TRBJ2-5, with 7 positions matching TRBD1. This CDR3 contains 14 residues. Germline V gene lookup returns CDR1 LNHNV and CDR2 YYDKDF (reference sequence). V lost 4 bases, J lost 3 bases, and 5 bases stayed unmatched. The CDR3 loop reads CATSTRDRKETQYF. For the CDR3, the DNA is TGTGCCACCAGCACCCGGGACAGAAAAGAGACCCAGTACTTC.

This sequence joins TRBV19 and TRBJ2-5, with 8 positions matching TRBD1. The CDR3 contains 15 residues. Germline V gene data show CDR1 as LNHDA and CDR2 as SQIVND (reference sequence). V lost 5 bases, J lost 4 bases, and 9 bases stayed unmatched. The CDR3 DNA sequence: TGTGCCAGTAGTTCACACGACAGGGGTGTAGAGACCCAGTACTTC. Amino acids: CASSSHDRGVETQYF. Complete variable domain (other parts from reference TRBV19 and TRBJ2-5): DGGITQSPKYLFRKEGQNVTLSCEQNLNHDAMYWYRQDPGQGLRLIYYSQIVNDFQKGDIAEGYSVSREKKESFPLTVTSAQKNPTAFYLCASSSHDRGVETQYFGPGTRLLVL.

This clone was observed a single time. V usage is TRBV4-1 and J usage is TRBJ2-2; TRBD1 might be the D (5 bases). CDR3 length: 14 residues. The V end was cut by 1 base, the J end by 4 bases, with 7 bases between. Germline V gene data show CDR1 as MGHRA and CDR2 as YSYEKL. The CDR3 here is CASSQVGLTGELFF. The CDR3 nucleotides are TGCGCCAGCAGCCAAGTGGGGCTCACCGGGGAGCTGTTTTTT.

The rearrangement uses TRBV6-5 and TRBJ2-5, with D possibly being TRBD2 (5 bases). V was clipped by 2 bases and J by 2 bases, with 15 bases between them. The CDR3 consists of 16 residues. Germline CDR1 MNHEY, CDR2 SVGAGI. The CDR3 protein is CASSYPRGEGQETQYF. The DNA of the CDR3 is TGTGCCAGCAGTTACCCCCGGGGAGAGGGACAAGAGACCCAGTACTTC.